The source of this T cell receptor (beta chain) is a study of blood T cell repertoires in COVID-19 (dated by TCRdb to the early 2020s). About the full investigation: Collaborator samples came from the United States, Italy and Spain and covered acute and convalescent phases of COVID-19. The material from the prospective study consisted of cDNA or gDNA derived from T cells, B-cell-depleted T cells, or PBMCs. The dataset comprised deeply sampled blood TCRbeta repertoires from subjects exposed to, actively infected with, or recovered from COVID-19. The repertoires were made available in a free public database intended to serve as a resource for research on the immune response to SARS-CoV-2. The samples were drawn from two sources: the first 160 participants of the ongoing ImmuneRACE study, and 1,254 subjects contributed by 6 global collaborators. Nearly every sample came with metadata listing a de-identified subject ID, COVID-19 status, age in years and sex. Where available, HLA class I and class II types were obtained from metadata supplied by the sample provider rather than from assay-based typing.

CDR1 SGHVS and CDR2 FNYEAQ are derived from the germline V gene. V and J lose 1 base and 3 bases, and a span of 18 bases separates them. The CDR3 spans 18 residues, from the cysteine through the phenylalanine. Of the read, only the CDR3 DNA is kept; its 54 bases are in frame from base 1. TCRbeta CDR3 regions were amplified from genomic DNA by means of the immunoSEQ Assay, a bias-controlled multiplex PCR. From the authors' description of their analysis: Within the assay, amplification of reference gene primers was used to estimate how many nucleated cells each sample contained. Sequence reads were collapsed and filtered to measure the absolute abundance of every unique TCRbeta CDR3 rearrangement. For each sample, productive Simpson clonality was calculated by taking the square root of Simpson's diversity index across productive rearrangements. TCRdb provides this immuneACCESS table in a form limited to in-frame rearrangements. Some clones are lacking; in checked studies, under half of them reflect an unresolved V gene, and why the rest are absent is not known. Clone size and V and J calls were adopted from that table, with D and trimming inferred from the DNA. Across this sample there are around 310,000 clones, with roughly 89% seen only once. Of the sample, under 1.1% is held by the ten largest clones.

Findings and caveats that apply to the study as a whole: The quantity of clinical and demographic metadata differed by source and by participant and was supplied without curation.

One collaborating source in Seattle enrolled patients during active infection and followed them longitudinally through the course of disease. Whole blood was collected in K2EDTA tubes by collaborating institutions according to the institutions' own protocols. For TCRbeta analysis, collaborators shipped samples as frozen whole blood, isolated PBMCs, or DNA extracted from either of those sample types. As to this clone: Its recognized antigen is unknown. No base quality values were provided; no much bigger clone lies one nucleotide off.

The sample was peripheral blood. The V and J genes are TRBV7-6 and TRBJ2-2; TRBD1 is a possible D gene, resting on 7 matching bases. The receptor was isolated from a woman aged 40 to 50 with COVID-19, enrolled during active disease. The DNA sequence is as follows: TGTGCCAGCAGCTTAGAGACAACAACAGGGGAGGACACCGGGGAGCTGTTTTTT. This encodes CASSLETTTGEDTGELFF.